The 15 T cell receptor beta chains below all came from one sample that was sequenced in a study of post-analysis software for immune sequencing data (dated by TCRdb to the mid-2010s). Overall study results and their limits: Patients showed significantly higher frequencies than controls for roughly 5 TRBV segments, among them TRBV5-6, TRBV5-1 and TRBV20-1.

To prepare the library, PCR was applied. TCRdb records Illumina HiSeq 2500 as the sequencer. To reduce PCR and sequencing biases, unique molecular identifiers were built into the TCR beta cDNA libraries. The raw public reads went through TCRdb reprocessing: fastp at Q25, MiXCR clone calling, in-frame beta chains kept. Each record represents a unique CDR3 protein, reported with the most common genes and DNA among its rows. The sample table shows 700,000 to 800,000 distinct CDR3 sequences, and 25% to 30% are seen once. The top ten clones comprise more than 0.45% of the sample. No antigen is known for these receptors. The specimen sequenced was blood. The receptors were sampled from a girl aged 10 to 17 with multiple sclerosis.

This clonotype showed up just a few times. V gene TRBV3-1 combines with J gene TRBJ2-7, with D tentatively TRBD2 (6 bases). The CDR3 loop spans 15 amino acids. Trimming cost V 1 base and J 0 bases, with 10 bases left between them. CDR1 is LGHDT and CDR2 is YNNKEL in the germline V gene (reference sequence). CDR3 coding DNA: TGTGCCAGCAGCCAAGCGGGAGACCCCTCCTACGAGCAGTACTTC. Translation: CASSQAGDPSYEQYF.

This chain uses TRBV9 with TRBJ1-1, with a weak D call TRBD1 (5 bases). This CDR3 spans 18 amino acids. Germline values: CDR1 SGDLS, CDR2 YYNGEE. With 2 bases removed from V and 1 base from J, the gap between germline ends came to 21 bases. CDR3 loop: CASSVHLLPGAENTEAFF. In DNA, the CDR3 is TGTGCCAGCAGCGTTCACCTCCTTCCCGGGGCAGAGAACACTGAAGCTTTCTTT.

The chain combines TRBV7-8 with TRBJ2-5; no reliable D call. TRBJ2-7 explains the end of the DNA better; the J call may be wrong. This CDR3 spans 14 amino acids. Germline CDR1 and CDR2: SGHVS and FQNEAQ. CDR3: CATTSIPVSYEQYF. CDR3 sequence (DNA): TGTGCCACCACTTCGATACCGGTCTCCTACGAGCAGTACTTC.

This clonotype was counted a few times. The rearrangement joins TRBV7-2 to TRBJ2-4, with D possibly matching TRBD2 (6 bases). The CDR3 consists of 13 residues. Germline V CDR1 and CDR2: SGHTA, FQGNSA. V shed 4 bases and J shed 7 bases, with 11 bases lying between them. Here the CDR3 DNA reads TGTGCCAGCAGCTCCGAGGGGAGGAACATTCAGTACTTC. Protein: CASSSEGRNIQYF.

As regards this clonotype: The junction does not match germline at one end; this may be a read error. Here the CDR3 DNA reads TGTGTCAGCTCACCACTCATAGACAATGAGCAGTTCTTC. Its protein is CVSSPLIDNEQFF. V and J are TRBV18 and TRBJ2-1; D is unresolved. This CDR3 has 13 amino acids. Germline loops: CDR1 KGHSH, CDR2 LQKENI. The complete variable domain, with remaining parts taken from reference TRBV18 and TRBJ2-1, reads NAGVMQNPRHLVRRRGQEARLRCSPMKGHSHVYWYRQLPEEGLKFMVYLQKENIIDESGMPKERFSAEFPKEGPSILRIQQVVRGDSAAYFCVSSPLIDNEQFFGPGTRLTVL.

J is TRBJ1-1 and V is TRBV5-1, with a possible D match to TRBD1 (5 bases). In germline, CDR1 is SGHRS, CDR2 YFSETQ. V shed 0 bases and J shed 5 bases, with 14 bases lying between them. The CDR3 has 15 amino acids. This CDR3 reads CASSLEISKGTEAFF. CDR3 nucleotide sequence: TGCGCCAGCAGCTTGGAGATATCCAAGGGGACTGAAGCTTTCTTT.

The chain couples TRBV10-3 to TRBJ2-7; 7 bases match TRBD1. Germline assignment: CDR1 ENHRY and CDR2 SYGVKD. V lost 10 bases, J lost 0 bases, and 15 bases stayed unmatched. The CDR3 spans 16 residues. Here the CDR3 DNA reads TGTGCCACCAGCCCGGGGACAGTTGGGAGCTCCTACGAGCAGTACTTC. This gives the protein CATSPGTVGSSYEQYF.

This clonotype appeared a few times. This rearrangement joins TRBV6-2 or TRBV6-3 to TRBJ2-1, with D hard to call. The CDR3 is made up of 13 amino acids. V lost 8 bases and J lost 1, with 9 bases in between. The germline V gene has CDR1 MNHEY and CDR2 SVGEGT. The CDR3 DNA reads TGTGCCAGCCTAAGCTTATCCTACAATGAGCAGTTCTTC. Translated: CASLSLSYNEQFF.

This chain uses TRBV20-1 with TRBJ2-5, with a possible D match to TRBD2 (5 bases). The CDR3 runs to 15 residues. Trimming removed 0 bases at V and 10 bases at J, with 21 bases between. Germline assignment: CDR1 DFQATT and CDR2 SNEGSKA (reference sequence). CDR3 sequence reads: CSARDPSWAMGFQYF. DNA of the CDR3: TGCAGTGCTAGAGATCCTAGCTGGGCCATGGGGTTCCAGTACTTC.

The chain couples TRBV6-2 or TRBV6-3 to TRBJ2-2; D perhaps matches TRBD2 (7 bases). The CDR3 runs to 16 residues. The V gene's germline CDR1 is MNHEY and CDR2 SVGEGT. V shed 10 bases and J shed 7 bases, with 25 bases lying between them. The CDR3 sequence: CATEWGGSGGVGELFF. The CDR3 region has the DNA TGTGCCACAGAGTGGGGGGGCTCCGGTGGTGTCGGGGAGCTGTTTTTT.

The CDR3 coding sequence is TGTGCCAGCTCACCGAACCTTGGCTCCTACAATGAGCAGTTCTTC. Amino acid sequence: CASSPNLGSYNEQFF. The chain uses TRBV18 and TRBJ2-1; D gene ambiguous. The V end was cut by 3 bases, the J end by 0 bases, with 9 bases between. The CDR3 is 15 residues long. CDR1 and CDR2 from the germline V gene are KGHSH and LQKENI.

On this clonotype itself: A much larger clone sits a single nucleotide away, making a read error possible. The rearrangement links TRBV7-9 to TRBJ2-7; D not certain. The CDR3 runs to 12 residues. The V gene's germline CDR1 is SEHNR and CDR2 FQNEAQ (reference sequence). Here the CDR3 DNA reads TGTGCCAACAGCCTGGAAACCTACGAGCAGTACTTC. Translation gives CANSLETYEQYF.

This clonotype occurred once. A read error may explain this, as a much larger clone is one base away. The CDR3 loop reads CASSLRAGEDEAQYF. CDR3 bases: TGCGCCAGCAGCTTGCGGGCTGGGGAGGATGAGGCCCAGTACTTC. The gene calls are TRBV5-1 and TRBJ2-5, with D possibly TRBD2 on 6 matching bases. The CDR3 runs to 15 residues. Germline CDR1 is SGHRS and CDR2 is YFSETQ. The ends were cut back, 1 base at V and 9 bases at J, with 19 bases in the middle.

This clonotype has a count of ten or more. The chain couples TRBV12-3 or TRBV12-4 to TRBJ2-1; TRBD1 agrees at 8 bases. This CDR3 contains 12 residues. The ends lost 5 bases at V and 9 bases at J; junction bases unmatched: 3. The CDR3, as DNA: TGTGCCAGCAGTACAGGGGGTACTGAGCAGTTCTTC. As protein: CASSTGGTEQFF.

This sequence joins TRBV20-1 and TRBJ1-2; 7 bases agree with TRBD1. CDR1 is DFQATT and CDR2 is SNEGSKA in the germline V gene (reference sequence). V lost 4 bases and J lost 7; bases outside the gene matches: 9. The CDR3 has 13 residues. CDR3 protein: CSAIQDRATGYTF. CDR3 bases: TGCAGTGCTATCCAAGACAGGGCGACTGGCTACACCTTC.